This T cell receptor (beta chain) was found in a study of identical twins. Study-wide results and caveats: Beta out-of-frame sequences displayed a weaker excess of sharing between twins.

All donors were healthy, and all were Caucasian. This clonotype was seen at least ten times. Its cognate antigen is unknown. One end of the junction fails to match germline, which may point to a read error. The CDR3 has 13 amino acids. Germline-derived CDR1 and CDR2 are LGHNA and YSLEER. In TCRdb, the 5' RACE reads were re-called with MiXCR into one record per CDR3 protein. The table has around 480,000 distinct CDR3 sequences, roughly an eighth seen once. These data were also reused for a study on yellow fever vaccine responses in identical twins.

This chain connects TRBV4-3 to TRBJ2-1; tentatively, D is TRBD1 (5 bases). This clonotype was sampled from a woman aged 18-30 years in good health. Sequencing input: CD4+ T cells sorted from blood. The CDR3 DNA reads TGTGCCAGCTCACAGGACCTATACAATGAGCAGTTCTTC. Residues: CASSQDLYNEQFF.